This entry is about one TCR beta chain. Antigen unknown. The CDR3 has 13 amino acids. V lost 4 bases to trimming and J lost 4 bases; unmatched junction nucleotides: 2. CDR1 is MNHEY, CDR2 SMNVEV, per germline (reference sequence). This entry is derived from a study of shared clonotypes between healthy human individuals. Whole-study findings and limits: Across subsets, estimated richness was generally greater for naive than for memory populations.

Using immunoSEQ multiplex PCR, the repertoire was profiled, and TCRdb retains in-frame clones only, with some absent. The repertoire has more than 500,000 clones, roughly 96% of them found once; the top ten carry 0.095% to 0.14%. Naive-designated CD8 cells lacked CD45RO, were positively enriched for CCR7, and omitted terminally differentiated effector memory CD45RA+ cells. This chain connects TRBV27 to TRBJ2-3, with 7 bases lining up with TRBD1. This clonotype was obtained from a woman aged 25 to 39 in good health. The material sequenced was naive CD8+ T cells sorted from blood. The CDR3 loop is CASSSDRADTQYF. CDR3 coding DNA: TGTGCCAGCAGTTCAGACAGGGCAGATACGCAGTATTTT.